A selection of T cell receptor beta chains follows, all from one sample in a study of blood T cell repertoires in COVID-19. Assay used: immunoSEQ multiplex PCR; TCRdb lists only in-frame clones, some missing. The sample includes roughly 160,000 clones, 75% to 85% seen only once; the top ten take roughly 3.4%. Sequenced material: PBMCs or T cells enriched from blood (not recorded which). These receptor sequences come from a woman in her sixties or seventies who had recovered from COVID-19. CDR3s include the opening cysteine and the closing phenylalanine or tryptophan. Fields, in order: J gene, D gene, clone size, V gene, CDR3 protein, CDR3 DNA. D genes are given only for firm matches. Rows may omit the clone size; those that give it use once, few, many or a size class.

TRBJ1-2 - - TRBV5-1 CASSLAPTEGYTF TGCGCCAGCAGCTTGGCCCCTACGGAGGGCTACACCTTC
TRBJ1-4 TRBD1 - TRBV6-5 CASSRDSDNEKLFF TGTGCCAGCAGTCGGGACAGCGATAATGAAAAACTGTTTTTT
TRBJ1-1 - - TRBV10-2 CASSEGSLTEAFF TGCGCCAGCAGTGAGGGCAGTCTCACTGAAGCTTTCTTT
TRBJ1-2 - - TRBV27 CASSWAGQGAYGYTF TGTGCCAGCAGTTGGGCAGGGCAAGGGGCCTATGGCTACACCTTC
TRBJ2-5 - once TRBV5-1 CASSPDSQETQYF TGCGCCAGCAGCCCGGACAGCCAAGAGACCCAGTACTTC
TRBJ1-2 - - TRBV4-1 CASSPFGGKNYGYTF TGCGCCAGCAGCCCTTTTGGAGGGAAGAACTATGGCTACACCTTC
TRBJ2-1 TRBD2 once TRBV15 CATSSLAGGNEQFF TGTGCCACCAGCAGTTTAGCGGGGGGAAATGAGCAGTTCTTC
TRBJ2-3 - - TRBV5-6 CASSSGLLTDTQYF TGTGCCAGCAGCTCGGGACTCCTCACAGATACGCAGTATTTT
TRBJ2-5 TRBD2 - TRBV5-1 CASSLSARGDFETQYF TGCGCCAGCAGCTTGTCGGCGCGGGGGGACTTTGAGACCCAGTACTTC
TRBJ2-1 TRBD2 - TRBV6-6 CASTLEVGGRYNEQFF TGTGCCAGCACTCTAGAGGTGGGGGGGAGGTACAATGAGCAGTTCTTC
TRBJ1-6 - - TRBV30 CAWTVQGAGYNSPLHF TGTGCCTGGACCGTACAAGGAGCCGGTTATAATTCACCCCTCCACTTT
TRBJ1-2 - - TRBV9 CASSVAPEEGYTF TGTGCCAGCAGCGTAGCCCCAGAGGAAGGCTACACCTTC
TRBJ1-6 - - TRBV27 CASRGEGVGNSPLHF TGTGCCTCCCGTGGAGAGGGGGTGGGTAATTCACCCCTCCACTTT
TRBJ2-5 TRBD2 - TRBV11-2 CASSLRVASGVSETQYF TGTGCCAGCAGCTTAAGGGTGGCTAGCGGGGTATCAGAGACCCAGTACTTC
TRBJ1-1 - - TRBV3-1/TRBV3-2 CASSQTPLEAFF TGTGCCAGCAGCCAAACCCCCCTAGAAGCTTTCTTT